What follows describes a single T cell receptor beta chain. This clone was observed a handful of times. The specificity of this receptor is unknown. Per-nucleotide qualities are absent, and no much larger clonotype sits a single base away. Counted from cysteine to phenylalanine, this CDR3 has 13 amino acids. CDR3 DNA is the only sequence kept; it has 39 bases, read in frame from the first base. Germline trimming: 7 bases from V, 7 bases from J; junction bases outside gene matches: 7. According to the germline V gene, CDR1 reads MDHEN and CDR2 reads SYDVKM. This sample stems from a study of a mutant IDH1 vaccine in newly diagnosed glioma (dated by TCRdb to the early 2020s). Broadly, across the study: Patients received eight vaccinations in weeks 1, 3, 5, 7, 11, 15, 19 and 23, corresponding to visits V03 through V10. Vaccination was initiated 4-6 weeks after radiotherapy alone, or concurrently with temozolomide cycles in the chemotherapy-containing groups. The 30 to 40 treated patients were approximately 62% male and around 40% female, with a mean age of about 43 years. Before enrollment, most patients had been given radiochemotherapy with temozolomide as standard therapy, while the rest had received either radiotherapy alone or temozolomide alone. Six visits were used for peripheral blood collection: V03 (baseline), V05, V07, V10, V12 and V13. Longitudinal TCRB deep sequencing was done for roughly 23 treated patients, wherever samples were available for exploratory analyses. Beyond this particular receptor, the publication reports: Vaccine-induced immune responses across multiple MHC alleles were detected in roughly 94% of patients. The authors stated that sample limitations prevented analyses of patient blood samples from being reproduced. No apparent relationship was observed between pseudoprogression and alterations in the top peripheral T cell clonotypes detected by TCRB sequencing. Availability determined which PBMC samples were chosen for TCRB deep sequencing.

The library was prepared using the immunoSEQ multiplex PCR assay. The hsTCRB Kit was used according to the manufacturer's protocol to amplify rearranged TCR beta chain sequences. TCRB libraries were sequenced on an Illumina MiSeq. As for the authors' bioinformatics: The kit vendor's proprietary platform handled demultiplexing, trimming and gene mapping. Here the immuneACCESS table is served through TCRdb, limited to in-frame sequences with V and J called. Missing clones are a known gap in these copies; in checked studies unresolved V genes cover under half, and the rest lacks a known reason. For V, J and clone size, that table is used; D and trimming come from the DNA. For this sample there are approximately 70,000 clones; under 90% appear just once. Clones ranked in the top ten supply approximately 12% of the sample. Taken with the paper, the label for time point translates to: week 23, last vaccination. Every vaccine dose consisted of 300 ug of a 20-mer mutant IDH1 peptide in Montanide, administered subcutaneously together with topical imiquimod. Newly diagnosed WHO grade 3 or 4 IDH1-mutant astrocytomas showing loss of nuclear ATRX were present in the donors. The samples were drawn from NOA16, a multicentre, single-arm, open-label phase I trial in Germany that tested a mutant IDH1 peptide vaccine in humans for the first time. Genomic DNA for TCRB sequencing was extracted from EDTA blood using the DNeasy Blood and Tissue Kit.

This specimen was PBMCs, taken from a glioma patient whose treatment included an IDH1 peptide vaccine. The V and J genes are TRBV28 and TRBJ1-1, and TRBD1 aligns with 9 junction nucleotides. The receptor comes from a man aged 18 to 29 with glioma. This receptor carries the CDR3 CASNQTGGNEAFF. The DNA sequence reads TGTGCCAGCAACCAGACAGGGGGTAATGAAGCTTTCTTT.